This passage covers 6 T cell receptor beta chains from one sample sequenced in a study of CD8 T cells in ankylosing spondylitis. One entry per CDR3 protein, called by TCRdb with MiXCR from the 5' RACE reads. The sample includes 350,000 or so distinct CDR3 sequences, less than 10% of them seen just once. Study-wide results and caveats: Characteristic of ankylosing spondylitis blood, it appeared, was a TCR beta motif comprising several highly homologous variants.

No antigens are known for them. Sequenced input: blood, either unsorted or a sorted T cell fraction (not recorded which). The source of these receptors is a male donor with ankylosing spondylitis.

This chain uses TRBV24-1 with TRBJ2-2, with a weak D call TRBD2 (5 bases). Trimming took off 8 bases at V and 2 bases at J, with 11 bases between the two ends. The V gene's germline CDR1 is KGHDR and CDR2 SFDVKD. The CDR3 is made up of 14 amino acids. CDR3 bases: TGTGCCACCAAGCGGAACAGCAACACCGGGGAGCTGTTTTTT. It encodes CATKRNSNTGELFF.

This clonotype has a count of ten or more. Written as DNA, the CDR3 is TGTGCCAGCAGTGCGGACAGGGACTTTTACGAGCAGTACTTC. Translated, it gives CASSADRDFYEQYF. The V and J genes are TRBV12-3 or TRBV12-4 and TRBJ2-7; 8 bases are a match to TRBD1. There are 14 residues in the CDR3. The J segment lost 4 bases and the V segment lost 5 bases, leaving 7 bases of the junction unmatched.

This clonotype showed up many times. The chain couples TRBV7-8 to TRBJ2-3; D remains ambiguous. V was shortened by 5 bases and J by 0 bases, with 6 bases between the two germline ends. Germline CDR1 and CDR2: SGHVS and FQNEAQ. This CDR3 region has 13 residues. For the CDR3, the DNA is TGTGCCAGCAGCATCTCTAGCACAGATACGCAGTATTTT. It is translated as CASSISSTDTQYF.

The chain employs TRBV20-1 and TRBJ2-7; 10 nucleotides agree with TRBD2. The CDR3 has 15 amino acids. The V segment lost 2 bases and the J segment 6 bases; nucleotides outside the gene matches: 10. Germline CDR1 and CDR2: DFQATT and SNEGSKA (reference sequence). Here the CDR3 reads CSARLAGAFGFEQYF. The DNA for the CDR3 is TGCAGTGCTAGACTAGCGGGAGCGTTTGGGTTCGAGCAGTACTTC.

The rearrangement joins TRBV29-1 to TRBJ2-7; TRBD2 might be the D (5 bases). V was shortened by 0 bases and J by 2 bases, with 11 bases between the two germline ends. The length of the CDR3 is 14 residues. Germline loops: CDR1 SQVTM, CDR2 ANQGSEA. In DNA, the CDR3 is TGCAGCGTTGAAGAGGCGGGCCGGGCCTACGAGCAGTACTTC. It specifies CSVEEAGRAYEQYF.

The rearrangement links TRBV20-1 to TRBJ2-3, with 11 bases that match TRBD2. Trimming at V came to 5 bases and at J to 4 bases, leaving 5 bases not matched to a gene. The CDR3 is made up of 14 amino acids. Germline V gene lookup returns CDR1 DFQATT and CDR2 SNEGSKA (reference sequence). Written as DNA, the CDR3 is TGCAGTGCTCGACTAGCGGGACTGCCAGATACGCAGTATTTT. This sequence encodes CSARLAGLPDTQYF.